This TCR beta chain comes out of a study of graft-versus-host responses after intestinal transplantation. Measured with immunoSEQ multiplex PCR; TCRdb has only the in-frame clones, and not every one. This table has about 77,000 clones, 92% appearing once. Germline CDR1 and CDR2: MNHEY and SMNVEV (reference sequence). CDR3 length: 14 amino acids. After removal of 6 bases from V and 3 bases from J, the junction contained 7 bases not matched to a gene. This specimen consisted of PBMCs, obtained 98 days after intestinal transplantation. The V call is TRBV27, the J call TRBJ1-2; 7 nucleotides line up with TRBD1. The TCR originated in a human patient who received an intestinal transplant, so some T cells may come from the graft donor. The CDR3, as DNA: TGTGCCAGCAGCCGGGACAGCTCTTACTATGGCTACACCTTC. Amino acid sequence: CASSRDSSYYGYTF.